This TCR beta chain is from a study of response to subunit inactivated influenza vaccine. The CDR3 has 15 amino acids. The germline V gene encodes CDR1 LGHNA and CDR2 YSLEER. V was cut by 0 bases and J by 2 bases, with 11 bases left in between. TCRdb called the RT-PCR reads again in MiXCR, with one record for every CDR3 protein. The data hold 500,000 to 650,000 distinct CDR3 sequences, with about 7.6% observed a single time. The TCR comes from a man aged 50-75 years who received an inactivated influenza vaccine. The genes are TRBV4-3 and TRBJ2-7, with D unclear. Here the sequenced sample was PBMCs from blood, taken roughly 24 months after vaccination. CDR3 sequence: CASSQDRADTYEQYF. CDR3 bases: TGCGCCAGCAGCCAAGATCGGGCAGACACCTACGAGCAGTACTTC.